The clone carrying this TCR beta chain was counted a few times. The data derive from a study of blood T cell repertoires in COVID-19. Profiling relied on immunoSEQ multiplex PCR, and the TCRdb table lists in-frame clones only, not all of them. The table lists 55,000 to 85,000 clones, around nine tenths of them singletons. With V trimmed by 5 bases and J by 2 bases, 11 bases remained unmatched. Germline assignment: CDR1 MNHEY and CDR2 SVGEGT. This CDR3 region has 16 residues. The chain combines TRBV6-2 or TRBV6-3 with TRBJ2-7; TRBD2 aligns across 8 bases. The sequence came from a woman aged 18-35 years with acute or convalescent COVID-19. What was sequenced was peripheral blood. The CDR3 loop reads CASSLLADIPTYEQYF. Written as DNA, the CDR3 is TGTGCCAGCAGTCTACTAGCGGACATACCTACCTACGAGCAGTACTTC.